This record concerns one T cell receptor (beta chain) sequence. The record originates from a study of shared clonotypes between healthy human individuals. Assay used: immunoSEQ multiplex PCR; TCRdb lists only in-frame clones, some missing. The sample carries about 1 million clones, about 75% recorded once. Trimming stripped 8 bases from V and 1 base from J, with 11 bases between. The CDR3 length is 13 residues. Germline CDR1 and CDR2: SNHLY and FYNNEI. Sequencing used memory CD4+ T cells sorted from blood. The subset denotes: CD45RA-negative fraction. V and J are TRBV2 and TRBJ1-1; D gene uncertain. This receptor was taken from a man between 18 and 35 years old in good health. Here the CDR3 DNA reads TGTGCCAGCTCCCAAAACCGGAACACTGAAGCTTTCTTT. This translates into CASSQNRNTEAFF.